The subject of this entry is one T cell receptor (beta chain). Generated by immunoSEQ multiplex PCR, the TCRdb table keeps only in-frame clones and is missing some. The sample holds fewer than 250,000 clones, 83% seen once. This sample is drawn from a study of blood T cell repertoires in COVID-19. Looking at the study overall: Specimens from acute and convalescent COVID-19 originated in the United States, Italy and Spain.

The material sequenced was peripheral blood. This receptor was obtained from a man aged 50 or older with active or convalescent COVID-19.

In DNA form, the CDR3 reads TGTGCCAGCAGTCCCCGGGACTCCGCGTGGGGTGAGCAGTTCTTC. Its translation: CASSPRDSAWGEQFF. The V call is TRBV6-5, the J call TRBJ2-1, with a possible D match to TRBD2 (6 bases). The germline V gene encodes CDR1 MNHEY and CDR2 SVGAGI. The CDR3 extends over 15 amino acids. Trimming took off 5 bases at V and 9 bases at J, with 20 bases between the two ends.